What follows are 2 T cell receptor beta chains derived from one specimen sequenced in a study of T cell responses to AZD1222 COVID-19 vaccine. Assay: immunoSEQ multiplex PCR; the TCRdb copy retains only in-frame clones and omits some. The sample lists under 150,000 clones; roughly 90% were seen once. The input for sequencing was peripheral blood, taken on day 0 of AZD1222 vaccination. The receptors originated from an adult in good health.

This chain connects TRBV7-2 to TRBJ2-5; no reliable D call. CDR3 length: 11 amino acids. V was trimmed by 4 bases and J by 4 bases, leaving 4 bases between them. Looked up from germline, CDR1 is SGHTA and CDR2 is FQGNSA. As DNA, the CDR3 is TGTGCCAGCAGCTGGAGAGAGACCCAGTACTTC. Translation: CASSWRETQYF.

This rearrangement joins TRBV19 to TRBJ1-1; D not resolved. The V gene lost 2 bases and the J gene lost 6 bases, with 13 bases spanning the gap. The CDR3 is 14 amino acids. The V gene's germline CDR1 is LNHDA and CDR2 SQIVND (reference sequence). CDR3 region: CASSIRPGTPEAFF. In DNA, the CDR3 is TGTGCCAGTAGTATACGCCCGGGTACCCCTGAAGCTTTCTTT.